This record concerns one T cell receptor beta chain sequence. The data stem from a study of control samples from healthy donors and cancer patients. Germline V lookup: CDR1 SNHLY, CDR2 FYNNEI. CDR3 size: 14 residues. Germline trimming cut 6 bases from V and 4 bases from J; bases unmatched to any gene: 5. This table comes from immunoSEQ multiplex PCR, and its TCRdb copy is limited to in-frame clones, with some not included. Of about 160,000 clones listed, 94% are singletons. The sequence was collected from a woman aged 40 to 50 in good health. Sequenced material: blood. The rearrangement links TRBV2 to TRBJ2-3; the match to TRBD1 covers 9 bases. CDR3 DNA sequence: TGTGCCAGCAGCTCGGACAGGGGAGCAGATACGCAGTATTTT. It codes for CASSSDRGADTQYF.